The rows below give T cell receptor beta chains drawn from one sample of a study of T cell repertoires in cytomegalovirus infection. Using its own MiXCR run on the reads, TCRdb lists one record per CDR3 protein. Of 700,000 to 950,000 distinct CDR3 sequences in the sample, about 31% were seen once. For these receptors, no antigen is known. Here the sequenced sample was cultured CD8+ T cells from PBMCs, taken from culture after CMV antigen stimulation. All receptors come from a human donor in good health (CMV status not recorded). Some clones in this sample may be carry-over from other donors' samples. Each CDR3 is given with its conserved first and last residue. The D gene is left open where the match is weak. A clone size is listed for some rows: how often the clone was seen (once, few, many), or a class if it is expanded.

>-|TRBJ1-3|TRBV12-3/TRBV12-4|-
CASSPTRVGGNTIYF
TGTGCCAGCAGTCCCACCAGGGTAGGAGGAAACACCATATATTTT
>many|TRBJ1-5|TRBV7-2|-
CASSLTGRTSNQPQHF
TGTGCCAGCAGCTTAACAGGGAGGACGAGCAATCAGCCCCAGCATTTT
>-|TRBJ2-4|TRBV6-6|-
CAAGPDKNIQYF
TGTGCCGCGGGACCGGACAAAAACATTCAGTACTTC
>-|TRBJ2-5|TRBV6-1|TRBD1
CASSGGQGALETQYF
TGTGCCAGCAGTGGGGGACAGGGGGCTTTGGAGACCCAGTACTTC
>once|TRBJ2-3|TRBV20-1|TRBD2
CSGPGRGGTDTQYF
TGCAGTGGGCCCGGGAGGGGAGGGACAGATACGCAGTATTTT
>-|TRBJ1-1|TRBV7-9|-
CASSLKRNLNTEAFF
TGTGCCAGCAGCTTGAAGAGAAACCTGAACACTGAAGCTTTCTTT
>-|TRBJ1-1|TRBV7-8|-
CASSSFGAVRNTEAFF
TGTGCCAGCAGCTCCTTCGGTGCGGTCAGGAACACTGAAGCTTTCTTT
>many|TRBJ1-1|TRBV6-1|TRBD1
CASGRQGSSTEAFF
TGTGCCAGCGGCAGACAGGGGTCGAGCACTGAAGCTTTCTTT
>many|TRBJ1-1|TRBV6-1|-
CASKTLRNTEAFF
TGTGCCAGCAAGACCCTAAGGAACACTGAAGCTTTCTTT
>few|TRBJ1-2|TRBV6-6|-
CASSYLRDFNGYTF
TGTGCCAGCAGTTACCTCCGCGATTTTAATGGCTACACCTTC
>few|TRBJ2-1|TRBV5-1|-
CASSLAENREEQFF
TGCGCCAGCAGCTTGGCCGAAAACAGGGAAGAGCAGTTCTTC
>many|TRBJ2-2|TRBV7-6|TRBD1
CASTLTGTGTGELFF
TGTGCCAGCACCCTTACAGGGACAGGCACCGGGGAGCTGTTTTTT
>-|TRBJ1-1|TRBV19|-
CASSTPGEGTEAFF
TGTGCCAGTAGTACCCCAGGGGAGGGAACTGAAGCTTTCTTT
>few|TRBJ2-5|TRBV14|TRBD1
CASSRRYRTGQETQYF
TGTGCCAGCAGCCGAAGGTACCGGACAGGGCAAGAGACCCAGTACTTC
>few|TRBJ2-1|TRBV9|-
CASSVAGTTYNEQFF
TGTGCCAGCAGCGTAGCCGGGACAACCTACAATGAGCAGTTCTTC
>-|TRBJ2-1|TRBV2|-
CASSESVINEQFF
TGTGCCAGCAGTGAGTCCGTTATTAACGAGCAGTTCTTC
>few|TRBJ2-1|TRBV6-6|TRBD1
CASSYRTGEVSYNEQFF
TGTGCCAGCAGTTACCGGACAGGGGAAGTCTCCTACAATGAGCAGTTCTTC
>many|TRBJ1-6|TRBV6-5|TRBD1
CASRPGTGDYNSPLHF
TGTGCCAGCAGGCCCGGGACAGGGGATTATAATTCACCCCTCCACTTT
>-|TRBJ1-4|TRBV6-6|-
CASGRQLNEKLFF
TGTGCCAGCGGGAGACAGCTGAATGAAAAACTGTTTTTT
>many|TRBJ2-1|TRBV12-3/TRBV12-4|TRBD2
CASSRLAGDYNEQFF
TGTGCCAGCAGCCGACTAGCGGGGGATTACAATGAGCAGTTCTTC
>many|TRBJ2-5|TRBV7-2|TRBD2
CASSFTSALGETQYF
TGTGCCAGCAGCTTTACTAGCGCCTTGGGAGAGACCCAGTACTTC
>many|TRBJ1-2|TRBV7-6|-
CASSSGMYGYTF
TGTGCCAGCAGCTCCGGGATGTATGGCTACACCTTC
>-|TRBJ2-7|TRBV12-3/TRBV12-4|-
CATSWGYEQYF
TGTGCCACGTCTTGGGGCTACGAGCAGTACTTC
>-|TRBJ2-7|TRBV4-1|TRBD1
CASRTGTGSSYEQYF
TGCGCCAGCAGAACCGGGACAGGCAGCTCCTACGAGCAGTACTTC
>few|TRBJ2-7|TRBV7-2|-
CASSFGPSLTYEQYF
TGTGCCAGCAGCTTTGGACCCAGCCTAACCTACGAGCAGTACTTC
>many|TRBJ1-4|TRBV7-9|-
CASSLEDRDGTNEKLFF
TGTGCCAGCAGCCTAGAGGACAGAGATGGGACTAATGAAAAACTGTTTTTT
>-|TRBJ2-2|TRBV7-8|TRBD2
CASRLLAGGPTGELSF
TGTGCCAGCCGCTTACTAGCGGGGGGGCCTACCGGGGAGCTGTCTTTT
>-|TRBJ1-1|TRBV2|TRBD1
CASPGGRTEAFF
TGTGCCAGCCCAGGGGGAAGGACTGAAGCTTTCTTT
>-|TRBJ2-2|TRBV5-6|TRBD1
CASSSGGDVSNTGELFF
TGTGCCAGCAGTTCAGGGGGCGACGTCTCGAACACCGGGGAGCTGTTTTTT
>-|TRBJ2-7|TRBV5-6|-
CASSLNPLGDEQYF
TGTGCCAGCAGCTTGAACCCCCTGGGGGACGAGCAGTACTTC
>-|TRBJ1-1|TRBV5-5|-
CASSVQGDSNTEAFF
TGTGCCAGCAGCGTCCAGGGAGACTCCAACACTGAAGCTTTCTTT
>many|TRBJ1-6|TRBV12-3/TRBV12-4|-
CASSFISPLHF
TGTGCCAGCAGTTTTATTTCACCCCTCCACTTT
>few|TRBJ2-7|TRBV7-9|TRBD2
CASTFATSGDDEQYF
TGTGCCAGCACCTTCGCGACTAGCGGGGACGACGAGCAGTACTTC